The entry below describes one TCR beta chain. Per the authors' pipeline: Reference gene primers were amplified, and this amplification served to estimate nucleated cell counts. Clones were sequenced by immunoSEQ multiplex PCR, and TCRdb holds only the in-frame ones, with some missing. D and trimming come from the DNA, and the V and J calls and clone size come from that table. The sample yields some 220,000 clones, 84% seen once. This record comes from a study of blood T cell repertoires in COVID-19. At the level of the study: COVID-19 samples, acute and convalescent, were from the United States, Italy and Spain. In each case, the material was cDNA or gDNA derived from T cells, B-cell-depleted T cells, or PBMCs.

The CDR3 spans 13 residues. Trimming pared 4 bases from V and 3 bases from J, leaving 7 bases between. The germline gives CDR1 KGHSH, CDR2 LQKENI. The origin of this receptor is a man aged 50 or older with active or convalescent COVID-19. V is TRBV18 and J is TRBJ1-5; a possible D gene is TRBD1 (6 bases). Sequenced: peripheral blood. The CDR3 region is CASSRTDNQPQHF. CDR3 DNA sequence: TGTGCCAGCTCACGGACAGACAATCAGCCCCAGCATTTT. The whole variable domain, filled in from reference TRBV18 and TRBJ1-5, reads NAGVMQNPRHLVRRRGQEARLRCSPMKGHSHVYWYRQLPEEGLKFMVYLQKENIIDESGMPKERFSAEFPKEGPSILRIQQVVRGDSAAYFCASSRTDNQPQHFGDGTRLSIL.